A selection of T cell receptor beta chains follows, all from one sample in a study of T cells in localized non-small cell lung cancer. Data came from immunoSEQ multiplex PCR; TCRdb stores just in-frame clones and leaves some out. In the table there are some 1,900 clones, 36% of which are singletons. The material sequenced was lung tumor tissue, taken before any cancer treatment. Every receptor here comes from a female donor older than 55 with stage II squamous cell lung carcinoma. Each CDR3 is given with its conserved first and last residue. D genes are given only for firm matches. Size is omitted from some rows. Given values are once, few, many or a class for expanded clones.

abundance,j_gene,d_gene,v_gene,CDR3nt,CDR3aa
few,TRBJ2-7,.,TRBV7-2,TGTGCCAGCAGCCCCCCAGGGGCTCACTACGAGCAGTACTTC,CASSPPGAHYEQYF
few,TRBJ2-4,.,TRBV23-1,TGCGCCAGCACCACAAGGGGGAAGGTGAGATCAGCCAAAAACATTCAGTACTTC,CASTTRGKVRSAKNIQYF
.,TRBJ2-3,.,TRBV5-1,TGCGCCAGCAGCTCGGAGGGGAGGTCAGATACGCAGTATTTT,CASSSEGRSDTQYF
medium-sized,TRBJ1-2,.,TRBV9,TGTGCCAGCAAAGCAGGGGAGCATGGCTACACCTTC,CASKAGEHGYTF
.,TRBJ2-3,.,TRBV28,TGTGCCAGCAGTTTAAGGAGGGGTAGGGGGCAGGGTAGGGATACGCAGTATTTT,CASSLRRGRGQGRDTQYF
medium-sized,TRBJ1-2,TRBD1,TRBV10-3,TGTGCCATCAGTGAGCCCCTGGACAGGGAGGGTGGCTACACCTTC,CAISEPLDREGGYTF
.,TRBJ1-1,.,TRBV30,TGTGCCTGGAGTCCTCCGAGGACAGAAGGCACTGAAGCTTTCTTT,CAWSPPRTEGTEAFF
few,TRBJ1-6,.,TRBV6-8,TGTGCCAGCAGTCCGATGGCCGGGGCGTATTCACCCCTCCACTTT,CASSPMAGAYSPLHF
.,TRBJ2-7,.,TRBV19,TGTGCCAGTAGTAGCCTCAACGGGATTACCTACGAGCAGTACTTC,CASSSLNGITYEQYF
few,TRBJ2-2,.,TRBV18,TGTGCCAGCTCACCACCGAAACAGGGCAACGGGGAGCTGTTTTTT,CASSPPKQGNGELFF
.,TRBJ1-2,.,TRBV1,TGCGCCAGCAGCCAAGGTGCAGGCGGAAACCCTAACTATGGCTACACCTTC,CASSQGAGGNPNYGYTF
.,TRBJ2-3,.,TRBV18,TGTGCCAGCTCGCTACCGGGCACAGATACGCAGTATTTT,CASSLPGTDTQYF
few,TRBJ2-1,TRBD2,TRBV6-8,TGTGCCATCAGTCCTCGGGTAGCGGGGTACAATGAGCAGTTCTTC,CAISPRVAGYNEQFF
.,TRBJ2-3,.,TRBV11-3,TGTGCCAGCAGCTTAGTGGGGGACACAGATACGCAGTATTTT,CASSLVGDTDTQYF
.,TRBJ1-1,TRBD1,TRBV30,TGTGCCTGGGGGACAGGGGCTGAAGCTTTCTTT,CAWGTGAEAFF
.,TRBJ1-2,TRBD1,TRBV12-5,TGTGCTAGTGGCGGGACAGGCCCCCTTGCTGGCTACACCTTC,CASGGTGPLAGYTF
few,TRBJ1-6,.,TRBV27,TGTGCCAGCAGTCCCGGGCCCTTAAGCTCCTATAATTCACCCCTCCACTTT,CASSPGPLSSYNSPLHF
.,TRBJ2-7,.,TRBV6-8,TGTGCCAGCAGTTACTCGGCGATGGAGGTTTACGAGCAGTACTTC,CASSYSAMEVYEQYF
.,TRBJ1-3,TRBD1,TRBV9,TGTGCCAGCAGCGTAGGGACAGGTGGAAACACCATATATTTT,CASSVGTGGNTIYF
few,TRBJ1-2,.,TRBV18,TGTGCCAGCTCACCCGCAGGGTTGGATGGCTACACCTTC,CASSPAGLDGYTF
.,TRBJ1-2,.,TRBV19,TGTGCCAGTAGTATGAAACAGGGTTTTTACTATGGCTACACCTTC,CASSMKQGFYYGYTF
.,TRBJ1-1,.,TRBV23-1,TGCGCCAGCAGTCGGTCGGGCGCGGGGAACACTGAAGCTTTCTTT,CASSRSGAGNTEAFF
.,TRBJ2-5,.,TRBV18,TGTGCCAGCTCACCACCGTCAGCCCAGGAGACCCAGTACTTC,CASSPPSAQETQYF
few,TRBJ1-1,TRBD1,TRBV5-1,TGCGCCAGCAGCCGAACCACAGGGGGCTTTACTGAAGCTTTCTTT,CASSRTTGGFTEAFF
few,TRBJ2-7,.,TRBV4-1,TGCGCCAGCAGCCTCGAAGGCGCCTACGAGCAGTACTTC,CASSLEGAYEQYF
few,TRBJ2-2,.,TRBV6-8,TGTGCCAGCAGCCAAGGGGGGGGAACCGGGGAGCTGTTTTTT,CASSQGGGTGELFF
medium-sized,TRBJ2-3,TRBD2,TRBV9,TGTGCCAGCAGCGTTGTGGCAGCGGGGGGCACTTTTACTAGCACAGATACGCAGTATTTT,CASSVVAAGGTFTSTDTQYF
once,TRBJ1-1,TRBD1,TRBV19,TGTGCCAGTAGTTCTATCGACAGGGACACTGAAGCTTTCTTT,CASSSIDRDTEAFF
large,TRBJ1-3,.,TRBV9,TGTGCCAGCAGCTTCTCCAGGGACTCTGGAAACACCATATATTTT,CASSFSRDSGNTIYF
.,TRBJ2-5,.,TRBV9,TGTGCCAGCAGCGTCGACTCGTCGGGGGTTCAGTACTTC,CASSVDSSGVQYF
few,TRBJ1-5,.,TRBV4-1,TGCGCCAGCAGCCTCGGCACCAGCAATCAGCCCCAGCATTTT,CASSLGTSNQPQHF
few,TRBJ2-3,TRBD2,TRBV11-3,TGTGCCAGCAGCCCCGCCCCGCGGGGGGCCTTAAATACGCAGTATTTT,CASSPAPRGALNTQYF
.,TRBJ1-5,.,TRBV19,TGTGCCAGTAGTATGGGCCCTGGCAGCAATCAGCCCCAGCATTTT,CASSMGPGSNQPQHF
few,TRBJ2-7,.,TRBV7-5,TGTGCCAGCAGCTTGACGCCTAGCGGCTCGGAGCAGTACTTC,CASSLTPSGSEQYF
few,TRBJ1-2,.,TRBV9,TGTGCCAGCAGCGTAGGCGTCAGTAGCAACTATGGCTACACCTTC,CASSVGVSSNYGYTF
.,TRBJ2-5,.,TRBV18,TGTACCAGCTCACCATCAGGGGTTCAAGAGACCCAGTACTTC,CTSSPSGVQETQYF
medium-sized,TRBJ1-4,.,TRBV11-3,TGTGCCAGCAGCCCCCGCCTACCCGGCCGTAATGAAAAACTGTTTTTT,CASSPRLPGRNEKLFF
.,TRBJ2-7,.,TRBV18,TGTGCCAGCTCACCACCCGACATCACCTACGAGCAGTACTTC,CASSPPDITYEQYF
few,TRBJ1-1,.,TRBV30,TGTGCCTGGAGTGTACGGGGGGGCACTGAAGCTTTCTTT,CAWSVRGGTEAFF
few,TRBJ1-1,.,TRBV4-1,TGCGCCAGCAGCCAAGGTAGGGGGGGAACTGAAGCTTTCTTT,CASSQGRGGTEAFF
.,TRBJ1-2,TRBD1,TRBV11-3,TGTGCCAGCAGCCCTGGGACAGAAGCTAACTATGGCTACACCTTC,CASSPGTEANYGYTF
few,TRBJ1-5,TRBD1,TRBV4-1,TGCGCCAGCAGCCCGGACAGGATTAGCAATCAGCCCCAGCATTTT,CASSPDRISNQPQHF
.,TRBJ2-7,.,TRBV6-8,TGTGCCAGCAGTCAACCCCCGTTTGGGTACGAACAGTACTTC,CASSQPPFGYEQYF
.,TRBJ1-1,TRBD1,TRBV18,TGTGCCAGCTCACGCGGGACAGCCCGTTTGGGTACTGAAGCTTTCTTT,CASSRGTARLGTEAFF
.,TRBJ2-7,.,TRBV9,TGTGCCAGCAGATCCCGGGACGGAGGATATTCCTACGAGCAGTACTTC,CASRSRDGGYSYEQYF
.,TRBJ2-7,.,TRBV12-5,TGTGCTAGTGGTTGGGCAGGGACTCGAGGATCCTACGAGCAGTACTTC,CASGWAGTRGSYEQYF